Listed here is a single T cell receptor beta chain. Its specificity is not known. TCRdb's table, derived via immunoSEQ multiplex PCR, lists solely in-frame clones and lacks some. Of 120,000 or so clones listed, 90% are singletons. The entry originates in a study of T cell responses to AZD1222 COVID-19 vaccine. General study results and limits: In the spike-specific TCR repertoire, nearly half reportedly target unmutated variant regions.

Germline V lookup: CDR1 SGHTA, CDR2 FQGTGA. V shed 3 bases and J 5 bases; nucleotides not matched to a gene: 7. The CDR3 extends over 16 amino acids. J is TRBJ1-6 and V is TRBV7-3, with 7 nucleotides matching TRBD1. The material sequenced was peripheral blood, taken on day 0 of AZD1222 vaccination. The receptor was isolated from an adult in good health. In nucleotides, the CDR3 is TGTGCCAGCAGCTTGGACCCGGGACAGAATAATTCACCCCTCCACTTT. This sequence encodes CASSLDPGQNNSPLHF. Drawing the rest from reference TRBV7-3 and TRBJ1-6, the complete variable domain is GAGVSQTPSNKVTEKGKYVELRCDPISGHTALYWYRQSLGQGPEFLIYFQGTGAADDSGLPNDRFFAVRPEGSVSTLKIQRTERGDSAVYLCASSLDPGQNNSPLHFGNGTRLTVT.